The next 17 T cell receptor beta chains were all read from a single sample in a study of T cell responses to AZD1222 COVID-19 vaccine. Only in-frame clones appear in the TCRdb table, and some are missing; sequencing was by immunoSEQ multiplex PCR. The sample has about 130,000 clones, roughly 89% seen once. The source material was peripheral blood, sampled on day 0 of AZD1222 vaccination. These receptors were obtained from an adult in good health.

The chain combines TRBV7-9 with TRBJ1-3, with unresolved D. V was trimmed by 5 bases and J by 0 bases, leaving 17 bases between them. CDR1 and CDR2 (germline): SEHNR, FQNEAQ (reference sequence). This CDR3 spans 17 amino acids. Here the CDR3 DNA reads TGTGCCAGCAGCCCCCCGGCGGCTGGGCTCTCTGGAAACACCATATATTTT. Protein: CASSPPAAGLSGNTIYF.

The chain uses TRBV5-4 and TRBJ1-1; 7 nucleotides align to TRBD1. J was trimmed by 2 bases and V by 3 bases; bases with no gene match: 4. CDR1 and CDR2 from the germline V gene are SGHNT and YYREEE (reference sequence). The CDR3 runs 14 residues. The CDR3 sequence: CASSSKGANTEAFF. CDR3 sequence (DNA): TGTGCCAGCAGCTCGAAGGGGGCAAACACTGAAGCTTTCTTT. Combining the CDR3 with reference TRBV5-4 and TRBJ1-1 gives the whole variable domain ETGVTQSPTHLIKTRGQQVTLRCSSQSGHNTVSWYQQALGQGPQFIFQYYREEENGRGNFPPRFSGLQFPNYSSELNVNALELDDSALYLCASSSKGANTEAFFGQGTRLTVV.

The CDR3 nucleotides read TGTGCCACCAGTGATGGACAGACCGGAGGCTACACCTTC. Translating it yields CATSDGQTGGYTF. This rearrangement joins TRBV24-1 to TRBJ1-2; D is perhaps TRBD1 (6 bases). CDR1 KGHDR and CDR2 SFDVKD come from the germline V gene. The V gene lost 3 bases and the J gene lost 8 bases, with 12 bases spanning the gap. The CDR3 has 13 residues.

V is TRBV5-1 and J is TRBJ2-7; D uncertain. V lost 7 bases and J lost 3, with 11 bases in between. The CDR3 is made up of 12 amino acids. Germline V gene sequence: CDR1 SGHRS, CDR2 YFSETQ. This chain's CDR3 is CASGDTLYEQYF. The CDR3 DNA follows: TGCGCCAGCGGTGACACCCTCTACGAGCAGTACTTC.

The chain recombines TRBV7-2 with TRBJ2-1; D may be TRBD2 (6 bases). Germline values: CDR1 SGHTA, CDR2 FQGNSA. The germline V and J ends were trimmed by 5 bases and 3 bases, with 11 bases remaining between them. The CDR3 has 14 residues. CDR3 nucleotide sequence: TGTGCCAGCAGCCCTGGGGGGTACTACAATGAGCAGTTCTTC. Translated, it gives CASSPGGYYNEQFF.

The table lists this clone with a few counts. Additional DNA sequences in this sample encode the identical CDR3. This chain links TRBV19 with TRBJ1-3; TRBD1 matches at 7 bases. The V gene end was trimmed by 8 bases and the J gene end by 4 bases; junction bases not matched to a gene: 5. This CDR3 contains 13 residues. Germline lookup yields CDR1 LNHDA and CDR2 SQIVND (reference sequence). The CDR3 sequence is CASPQGSGNTIYF. The CDR3 nucleotides read TGTGCCAGTCCACAGGGGTCAGGAAACACCATATATTTT.

The CDR3 DNA sequence: TGTGCCAGCAGTTTATACACTGAAGCTTTCTTT. Translated: CASSLYTEAFF. The rearrangement uses TRBV28 and TRBJ1-1; D call uncertain. This CDR3 is 11 amino acids long. V was pared by 1 base and J by 3 bases, with 0 bases between. CDR1 and CDR2 from the germline V gene are MDHEN and SYDVKM.

This clone was counted between two and nine times. V is TRBV5-1 and J is TRBJ1-2, with D unclear. The CDR3 is 17 residues long. Trimming shortened V by 4 bases and J by 2 bases, and 21 bases separated the two germline ends. CDR1 and CDR2 (germline): SGHRS, YFSETQ. The CDR3 region is CASSPTLLDLGNYGYTF. The CDR3 DNA sequence: TGCGCCAGCAGCCCGACTCTGCTCGACCTGGGGAACTATGGCTACACCTTC.

The chain links TRBV5-1 to TRBJ2-1; D remains ambiguous. Germline V lookup: CDR1 SGHRS, CDR2 YFSETQ. V was shortened by 4 bases and J by 0 bases, with 14 bases between the two germline ends. This CDR3 contains 16 residues. The CDR3 DNA reads TGCGCCAGCAGCCGCTCGACTCTTCTCTCCTACAATGAGCAGTTCTTC. It encodes CASSRSTLLSYNEQFF.

This clone was seen more than once but under ten times. The V call is TRBV12-3 or TRBV12-4, the J call TRBJ1-2; 8 nucleotides align to TRBD1. This CDR3 has 13 amino acids. V lost 6 bases, J lost 4 bases, and 4 bases stayed unmatched. The CDR3 here is CASSRGTGYGYTF. CDR3 DNA: TGTGCCAGCAGCCGGGGGACAGGCTATGGCTACACCTTC.

In this sample, this clone turned up once. The V and J genes are TRBV10-1 and TRBJ2-1; TRBD2 might be the D (6 bases). CDR3 length: 13 amino acids. Trimming shortened V by 3 bases and J by 7 bases, and 10 bases separated the two germline ends. Germline values: CDR1 WNHNN, CDR2 SYGVQD (reference sequence). This chain's CDR3 is CASSEPLANEQFF. In DNA form, the CDR3 reads TGCGCCAGCAGTGAACCCCTAGCGAATGAGCAGTTCTTC.

This chain uses TRBV7-2 with TRBJ1-3, with TRBD1 matching over 12 bases. The CDR3 is 15 residues long. V dropped 5 bases and J dropped 8; count of bases not matched to a gene: 7. Per germline, CDR1 SGHTA and CDR2 FQGNSA. The CDR3 loop reads CASSPRDRGRDTIYF. The CDR3 nucleotides are TGTGCCAGCAGCCCTAGGGACAGGGGGCGGGACACCATATATTTT.

The gene calls are TRBV27 and TRBJ1-2; the match to TRBD1 covers 9 bases. The CDR3 spans 14 residues. Unmatched junction bases numbered 5, after V lost 5 bases and J lost 4 bases. CDR1 is MNHEY and CDR2 is SMNVEV in the germline V gene (reference sequence). The CDR3 sequence is CASSPDRGIYGYTF. CDR3 coding DNA: TGTGCCAGCAGTCCAGACAGGGGGATCTATGGCTACACCTTC.

This rearrangement joins TRBV4-1 to TRBJ1-5, with a tentative D call TRBD1 (6 bases). This CDR3 has 16 amino acids. The germline CDR1 and CDR2 sequences are MGHRA and YSYEKL. The V gene lost 3 bases and the J gene lost 3 bases, with 15 bases spanning the gap. The CDR3 is CASSQEIGQINQPQHF. CDR3 sequence (DNA): TGCGCCAGCAGCCAGGAGATCGGACAGATCAATCAGCCCCAGCATTTT.

The chain recombines TRBV30 with TRBJ2-1, with D perhaps matching TRBD1 or TRBD2 (5 bases each). The V end lost 0 bases, the J end lost 8 bases, and 14 bases lay between the germline ends. The germline CDR1 and CDR2 sequences are GTSNPN and SVGIG (reference sequence). This CDR3 contains 14 residues. The CDR3 sequence is CAWSVGAGTDEQFF. CDR3 DNA sequence: TGTGCCTGGAGTGTAGGGGCAGGGACGGATGAGCAGTTCTTC.

The rearrangement joins TRBV19 to TRBJ2-7, with D unresolved. The ends were cut back, 1 base at V and 0 bases at J, with 7 bases in the middle. The CDR3 loop spans 14 amino acids. Germline V gene sequence: CDR1 LNHDA, CDR2 SQIVND (reference sequence). The DNA for the CDR3 is TGTGCCAGTAGTATAGCTGGCAGCTCCTACGAGCAGTACTTC. It codes for CASSIAGSSYEQYF.

This chain links TRBV5-1 with TRBJ2-2; D possibly corresponds to TRBD1 (6 bases). The CDR3 loop spans 16 amino acids. CDR1 and CDR2 (germline): SGHRS, YFSETQ. The V end was cut by 4 bases, the J end by 0 bases, with 13 bases between. The CDR3 spells CASSPRGGANTGELFF. Written as DNA, the CDR3 is TGCGCCAGCAGCCCCCGAGGGGGAGCGAACACCGGGGAGCTGTTTTTT.